This T cell receptor beta chain is drawn from a study of PD-L1 blockade in urothelial cancer. The length of the CDR3 is 15 residues. CDR1 is LNHDA, CDR2 SQIVND, per germline (reference sequence). V lost 5 bases to trimming and J lost 5 bases, with 15 bases between them. The data were produced by immunoSEQ multiplex PCR, yet TCRdb's version contains in-frame clones alone and is incomplete. The sample carries under 40,000 clones, 75% to 95% recorded once. The receptor's source is a man between 65 and 85 years old with urothelial cancer. The material was PBMCs, obtained around atezolizumab (anti-PD-L1) treatment. The rearrangement links TRBV19 to TRBJ2-2; D is undetermined. Here the CDR3 reads CASSSPSEVTGELFF. CDR3 DNA sequence: TGTGCCAGTAGTTCCCCGAGCGAAGTTACCGGGGAGCTGTTTTTT.